Reported below is one TCR beta chain. Its antigen is unidentified. This record comes from a study of cytomegalovirus exposure and HLA in healthy donors. PCR was performed using 60 Vbeta and 13 Jbeta primers. The method was immunoSEQ multiplex PCR; TCRdb's version includes in-frame clones alone and lacks a portion of them. Altogether around 160,000 clones are present, 80% to 90% being singletons, with the ten largest covering about 9.3%. In germline, CDR1 is SGDLS, CDR2 YYNGEE. CDR3 length: 12 residues. With 6 bases clipped from V and 3 bases from J, the junction kept 2 bases outside the gene matches. Study-wide results and caveats: Whilst most TCR sequences proved rare, a subset of public TCRs occurred across many donors. The authors excluded some V segments, including TRBV6-2 and TRBV6-3, as indistinguishable.

The sequencing input was PBMCs. The sequence came from a young man in good health and CMV-seropositive. This rearrangement joins TRBV9 to TRBJ1-2; 7 bases agree with TRBD1. CDR3 sequence: CASTRGYYGYTF. In nucleotides, the CDR3 is TGTGCCAGCACCAGGGGGTACTATGGCTACACCTTC.